These 25 T cell receptor beta chains share one sample of origin, sequenced in a study of blood T cells in healthy people across ages. The use of a sample-barcoded 5' primer and a J-beta primer mix characterized a second PCR of roughly 7 to 11 cycles. TCRdb re-called the 5' RACE reads with MiXCR, one entry per CDR3 protein. The table has some 760,000 distinct CDR3 sequences, more than 20% seen once; the top ten hold under 4.5%. The same specimen was also included in a second study, on T cells of mothers and their children.

Sample: blood. These receptors were collected from a boy between 10 and 17 years old in good health.

This clonotype was counted a few times. J is TRBJ2-5 and V is TRBV3-1; 8 bases align to TRBD2. The CDR3 contains 14 residues. Germline V gene lookup returns CDR1 LGHDT and CDR2 YNNKEL (reference sequence). V shed 5 bases and J 4 bases; nucleotides not matched to a gene: 6. CDR3 in amino acids: CASSAGLVGETQYF. In DNA, the CDR3 is TGTGCCAGCAGCGCGGGACTAGTGGGAGAGACCCAGTACTTC.

In its sample, this clonotype was seen a few times. This chain links TRBV6-2 or TRBV6-3 with TRBJ2-7, with D perhaps TRBD1 (5 bases). Germline loops: CDR1 MNHEY, CDR2 SVGEGT. Trimming took 6 bases from V and 2 from J, leaving 11 bases between them. The CDR3 loop spans 13 amino acids. The CDR3 reads CASSDDSPYEQYF. The CDR3 nucleotides read TGTGCCAGCAGCGACGACAGTCCCTACGAGCAGTACTTC.

The rearrangement uses TRBV10-3 and TRBJ2-5; weak D call: TRBD1 (5 bases). The J call may be faulty, since TRBJ2-7 better matches the DNA end. Germline-derived CDR1 and CDR2 are ENHRY and SYGVKD. The CDR3 runs to 13 residues. CDR3 nucleotide sequence: TGTGCCATCAGACCGGACAACTCCTACGAGCAGTACTTC. Residues: CAIRPDNSYEQYF.

This clonotype was observed a handful of times. V is TRBV7-9 and J is TRBJ2-1, with D possibly being TRBD1 (5 bases). The CDR3 is made up of 15 amino acids. V lost 6 bases and J lost 3, with 15 bases in between. Germline loops: CDR1 SEHNR, CDR2 FQNEAQ (reference sequence). The CDR3 coding sequence is TGTGCCAGCAGGGTCACAGGTTCAGGCTACAATGAGCAGTTCTTC. Its protein is CASRVTGSGYNEQFF.

V gene TRBV29-1 combines with J gene TRBJ2-1, with 7 bases matching TRBD2. Germline assignment: CDR1 SQVTM and CDR2 ANQGSEA. Unmatched junction bases numbered 5, after V lost 2 bases and J lost 4 bases. The CDR3 covers 14 residues. The CDR3 loop is CSVERRGRYNEQFF. In DNA, the CDR3 is TGCAGCGTTGAACGGCGGGGGAGATACAATGAGCAGTTCTTC.

V is TRBV20-1 and J is TRBJ2-5, with 9 nucleotides matching TRBD1. V gave up 3 bases and J gave up 5 bases; unmatched junction bases: 10. Germline CDR1 reads DFQATT; CDR2 reads SNEGSKA (reference sequence). This CDR3 is 15 amino acids long. This chain's CDR3 is CSASPGGTGRETQYF. The CDR3 DNA reads as TGCAGTGCTAGCCCTGGGGGGACAGGGCGCGAGACCCAGTACTTC.

The chain carries TRBV29-1 and TRBJ2-6; D remains ambiguous. The CDR3 spans 15 residues. V was clipped by 0 bases and J by 2 bases, with 8 bases between them. Germline V gene lookup returns CDR1 SQVTM and CDR2 ANQGSEA. DNA for the CDR3: TGCAGCGTTGAAGAGGTGGCGGCTGGGGCCAACGTCCTGACTTTC. Its protein product is CSVEEVAAGANVLTF.

The chain couples TRBV5-1 to TRBJ1-2; D is ambiguous. This CDR3 comprises 15 residues. V was cut by 0 bases and J by 4 bases, with 13 bases left in between. Germline CDR1 reads SGHRS; CDR2 reads YFSETQ. This chain's CDR3 is CASSLEFSFSYGYTF. CDR3 nucleotide sequence: TGCGCCAGCAGCTTGGAGTTCAGTTTTAGCTATGGCTACACCTTC.

This clonotype was observed a few times. The J gene is TRBJ2-7, the V gene TRBV30; tentatively, D is TRBD1 (6 bases). The CDR3 extends over 14 amino acids. Germline CDR1 reads GTSNPN; CDR2 reads SVGIG (reference sequence). V dropped 2 bases and J dropped 2 bases, with 13 bases sitting between them. The CDR3 sequence is CAWSSGQPPYEQYF. CDR3 nucleotides: TGTGCCTGGAGTTCCGGACAGCCTCCCTACGAGCAGTACTTC.

The V call is TRBV6-2 or TRBV6-3, the J call TRBJ2-1; TRBD2 agrees at 9 bases. Germline-derived CDR1 and CDR2 are MNHEY and SVGEGT. The J segment lost 5 bases and the V segment lost 2 bases, leaving 1 base of the junction unmatched. This CDR3 comprises 14 residues. CDR3 in DNA: TGTGCCAGCAGTTACCTAGCGGGAAACAATGAGCAGTTCTTC. Protein: CASSYLAGNNEQFF.

This clonotype has a handful of counts. The chain couples TRBV20-1 to TRBJ2-5; 8 nucleotides align to TRBD1. Germline loops: CDR1 DFQATT, CDR2 SNEGSKA (reference sequence). J lost 2 bases, V lost 1 base, and 3 bases had no gene match. The CDR3 is 14 amino acids. DNA of the CDR3: TGCAGTGCTAGAGGTGGGACAGGTCAAGAGACCCAGTACTTC. It encodes CSARGGTGQETQYF.

V usage is TRBV29-1 and J usage is TRBJ1-1; D unresolved. Germline V gene lookup returns CDR1 SQVTM and CDR2 ANQGSEA. The germline V and J ends were trimmed by 7 bases and 5 bases, with 17 bases remaining between them. This CDR3 contains 13 residues. Here the CDR3 reads CSGADHPRTEAFF. CDR3 DNA sequence: TGCAGCGGGGCGGACCATCCGCGTACTGAAGCTTTCTTT.

Concerning this clonotype: One end of the junction is discordant with germline, which a read error may explain. This chain links TRBV29-1 with TRBJ1-2; D might be TRBD1 (5 bases). In germline, CDR1 is SQVTM, CDR2 ANQGSEA. The CDR3 spans 11 residues. As DNA, the CDR3 is TGCAGCGTCGAAGACAGACATGGCTACACCTTC. This codes for CSVEDRHGYTF.

This clonotype was seen a handful of times. The gene calls are TRBV14 and TRBJ2-5; 8 nucleotides agree with TRBD1. The CDR3 is 17 residues long. V trimming: 4 bases; J trimming: 5 bases; junction bases outside the gene matches: 15. Per the germline V gene, CDR1 is SGHDN and CDR2 is FVKESK. Here the CDR3 DNA reads TGTGCCAGCAGCCGCCCCGCGTGGGAGGACAGGGAGGAGACCCAGTACTTC. Its protein product is CASSRPAWEDREETQYF.

This clonotype was detected only a few times. The rearrangement joins TRBV5-1 to TRBJ2-5, with D possibly being TRBD1 or TRBD2 (6 bases each). The DNA matches TRBJ2-7 better at its end, which makes the J call doubtful. The CDR3 extends over 14 amino acids. From germline, CDR1 is SGHRS and CDR2 YFSETQ. The CDR3: CASSSQEGGYEQYF. The CDR3 DNA sequence: TGCGCCAGCAGCTCGCAGGAGGGGGGATACGAGCAGTACTTC.

In its sample, this clonotype was seen a few times. An end of the junction does not agree with germline; a read error may underlie this. The chain employs TRBV7-9 and TRBJ2-1, with 13 bases matching TRBD2. Germline V lookup: CDR1 SEHNR, CDR2 FQNEAQ (reference sequence). This CDR3 is 16 amino acids long. The CDR3 nucleotides are TGTGACAGCAGCTTAGGACTAGCGGGAGATTACGGTGAGCAGTTCTTC. Protein: CDSSLGLAGDYGEQFF.

This clonotype has a handful of counts. The rearrangement links TRBV9 to TRBJ1-1; D uncertain. The CDR3 consists of 14 residues. The germline V and J ends were trimmed by 1 base and 1 base, with 8 bases remaining between them. CDR1 is SGDLS and CDR2 is YYNGEE in the germline V gene. The CDR3 here is CASSVMGSNTEAFF. The CDR3 DNA is TGTGCCAGCAGCGTAATGGGATCGAACACTGAAGCTTTCTTT.

The rearrangement links TRBV3-1 to TRBJ2-5; 10 bases are shared with TRBD2. V was clipped by 4 bases and J by 2 bases; unmatched bases: 7. CDR3 length: 16 residues. CDR1 is LGHDT, CDR2 YNNKEL, per germline (reference sequence). In DNA, the CDR3 is TGTGCCAGCAGCCGCCCTAGCGGGGGTCCTCAAGAGACCCAGTACTTC. This encodes CASSRPSGGPQETQYF.

This chain uses TRBV6-6 with TRBJ1-1, with D tentatively TRBD1 (5 bases). CDR1 MNHNY and CDR2 SVGAGI come from the germline V gene (reference sequence). V was clipped by 6 bases and J by 6 bases, with 11 bases between them. The CDR3 loop spans 12 amino acids. The DNA for the CDR3 is TGTGCCAGCAGCCACGGGACGGCTGAAGCTTTCTTT. This translates into CASSHGTAEAFF.

The V call is TRBV5-1, the J call TRBJ2-3; D gene ambiguous. Deletions cut 4 bases from V and 2 bases from J, with 14 bases between. CDR3 length: 15 residues. Germline V gene data show CDR1 as SGHRS and CDR2 as YFSETQ. For the CDR3, the DNA is TGCGCCAGCAGCAACGGGTTCCCCTTCACAGATACGCAGTATTTT. Its translation is CASSNGFPFTDTQYF.

The chain links TRBV5-1 to TRBJ2-5; maybe TRBD2 (6 bases). The germline gives CDR1 SGHRS, CDR2 YFSETQ. CDR3 size: 14 residues. V was cut by 4 bases and J by 5 bases, with 15 bases left in between. This CDR3 reads CASSPQEGIETQYF. Here the CDR3 DNA reads TGCGCCAGCAGCCCCCAGGAGGGAATCGAGACCCAGTACTTC.

The chain couples TRBV28 to TRBJ1-5; maybe TRBD1 (5 bases). This CDR3 comprises 16 residues. V gave up 6 bases and J gave up 5 bases, with 20 bases separating them. Per the germline V gene, CDR1 is MDHEN and CDR2 is SYDVKM. Written as DNA, the CDR3 is TGTGCCAGCAGCCCCAGGGAGACCCATTTTGATCAGCCCCAGCATTTT. This translates into CASSPRETHFDQPQHF.

CDR3 nucleotides: TGCAGTGTGGGGCGGTCTAAGGTTGGGCGCCCGAACACCGGGGAGCTGTTTTTT. This codes for CSVGRSKVGRPNTGELFF. The chain combines TRBV20-1 with TRBJ2-2; perhaps TRBD1 as D (5 bases). CDR1 and CDR2 (germline): DFQATT, SNEGSKA (reference sequence). The CDR3 runs to 18 residues. V lost 7 bases, J lost 0 bases, and 24 bases lay in between.

CDR3 in DNA: TGTGCCAGCAGTTACGGTCTAGCGGGACCGTCCTACAATGAGCAGTTCTTC. It is translated as CASSYGLAGPSYNEQFF. J is TRBJ2-1 and V is TRBV6-2 or TRBV6-3, with 9 bases identical to TRBD2. The CDR3 sequence is 17 residues long. The germline CDR1 and CDR2 sequences are MNHEY and SVGEGT. V dropped 2 bases and J dropped 1; count of bases not matched to a gene: 6.

This chain connects TRBV27 to TRBJ1-5, with a possible D match to TRBD1 (5 bases). Germline V gene data show CDR1 as MNHEY and CDR2 as SMNVEV (reference sequence). V lost 7 bases and J lost 2, with 15 bases in between. The CDR3 is 15 residues long. Here the CDR3 reads CASTIGVKRNQPQHF. CDR3 bases: TGTGCCAGCACTATAGGGGTGAAACGCAATCAGCCCCAGCATTTT.